These T cell receptor beta chains were read from a single sample in a study of cytomegalovirus exposure and HLA in healthy donors. Here immunoSEQ multiplex PCR was the method, and the copy in TCRdb shows in-frame clones only, minus some. Of roughly 170,000 clones in the sample, approximately 84% were seen once. Input material: PBMCs. The receptors stem from a girl under 18 in good health and CMV-seropositive. Each CDR3 is given with its conserved first and last residue. The D gene is left open where the match is weak. Clone size appears in some rows only: once, few, many, or a class for an expanded clone.

j_gene,d_gene,abundance,v_gene,CDR3nt,CDR3aa
TRBJ2-7,NA,NA,TRBV6-1,TGTGCCAGCATCCAGGATTACGAGCAGTACTTC,CASIQDYEQYF
TRBJ1-2,NA,NA,TRBV9,TGTGCCAGCAGCGTTGGGACGGGAGCTAACTATGGCTACACCTTC,CASSVGTGANYGYTF
TRBJ1-3,NA,NA,TRBV18,TGTGCCAGCTCACTTGCAGTGTTATCTGGAAACACCATATATTTT,CASSLAVLSGNTIYF
TRBJ2-5,TRBD2,once,TRBV9,TGTGCCAGCAGCGCAACCGGGGGGGCGAAGACCCAGTACTTC,CASSATGGAKTQYF
TRBJ2-1,NA,NA,TRBV4-1,TGCGCCAGCAGCCAACCAGGTTTGGATGAGCAGTTCTTC,CASSQPGLDEQFF
TRBJ1-3,NA,once,TRBV21-1,TGTGCCAGCAGCAAGGGGAGCAGGGGGCCTGGAAACACCATATATTTT,CASSKGSRGPGNTIYF
TRBJ2-1,NA,NA,TRBV30,TGTGCCTGGAGTGTACAGTGGGCAAATGAGCAGTTCTTC,CAWSVQWANEQFF
TRBJ1-4,NA,NA,TRBV11-2,TGTGCCAGCCGAACTAACAGGAATGAAAAACTGTTTTTT,CASRTNRNEKLFF
TRBJ2-1,NA,NA,TRBV6-5,TGTGCCAGCAGTTATGAAGGTGCGGGCTCCTACAATGAGCAGTTCTTC,CASSYEGAGSYNEQFF
TRBJ2-3,NA,NA,TRBV14,TGTGCCAGCAGCCAAGATAGGCGGACTAAGTATTTT,CASSQDRRTKYF
TRBJ1-2,TRBD1,NA,TRBV13,TGTGCCAGCAGTGGACAGGGGGGGATCAACTATGGCTACACCTTC,CASSGQGGINYGYTF
TRBJ2-3,NA,NA,TRBV2,TGTGCCAGCCGGAGGGGCGGGAAAGATAGCACAGATACGCAGTATTTT,CASRRGGKDSTDTQYF
TRBJ2-7,TRBD1,NA,TRBV10-3,TGTGCCATCAGGCCGGGACAGGGGAACGAGCAGTACTTC,CAIRPGQGNEQYF
TRBJ2-7,TRBD2,NA,TRBV4-2,TGTGCCAGCAGCCTTGGAGGGACTAGCGCCTACGAGCAGTACTTC,CASSLGGTSAYEQYF
TRBJ1-1,TRBD1,NA,TRBV5-1,TGCGCCAGCAGACAGGGGGTGATGAACACTGAAGCTTTCTTT,CASRQGVMNTEAFF
TRBJ2-2,NA,NA,TRBV7-3,TGTGCCAGCAGCTTAAGTCAGGTGGTGTACACCGGGGAGCTGTTTTTT,CASSLSQVVYTGELFF
TRBJ1-6,TRBD1,NA,TRBV2,TGTGCCAGCAGTTACAGGGACAGTAATTCACCCCTCCACTTT,CASSYRDSNSPLHF
TRBJ1-2,NA,NA,TRBV5-6,TGTGCCAGCAGCAAATATTACAGGTACACCTTC,CASSKYYRYTF
TRBJ1-1,TRBD1,NA,TRBV7-9,TGTGCCAGCAGCTTCAGGACAGGGGGCACTGAAGCTTTCTTT,CASSFRTGGTEAFF
TRBJ1-2,NA,NA,TRBV7-9,TGTGCCAGCACCTCTCGTGGCTACACCTTC,CASTSRGYTF
TRBJ1-1,NA,NA,TRBV4-1,TGCGCCAGCAGCCATGAGATGACAGGTTCGTATCTCGGTTTCTTT,CASSHEMTGSYLGFF
TRBJ1-1,NA,NA,TRBV5-1,TGCGCCAGCAGGATTGGGGGGGGCGGCACTGAAGCTTTCTTT,CASRIGGGGTEAFF
TRBJ1-1,NA,NA,TRBV7-3,TGTGCCAGCAGCCCCCCGGTGGAGGGGTTAGGCACTGAAGCTTTCTTT,CASSPPVEGLGTEAFF
TRBJ1-1,NA,NA,TRBV12-5,TGTGCTAGTGGTTTGGTACCCACGGGACATAAGAACACTGAAGCTTTCTTT,CASGLVPTGHKNTEAFF